This T cell receptor beta chain was recovered during a study of cytomegalovirus exposure and HLA in healthy donors. Amplification used 60 Vbeta primers and 13 Jbeta primers. Study processing details: In a later analysis, the count reached roughly 80 million unique TCR beta chains, with 10 million to 11 million shared. Assay used: immunoSEQ multiplex PCR; TCRdb lists only in-frame clones, some missing. Clone size and V and J calls were adopted from that table, with D and trimming inferred from the DNA. The sample carries 140,000 or so clones, 75% to 90% recorded once. In the case of this clone: Its matching antigen is unknown.

V lost 8 bases, J lost 6 bases, and 17 bases lay in between. Germline assignment: CDR1 SNHLY and CDR2 FYNNEI. The CDR3 is 13 amino acids. Notes on the study in general: Associated with cytomegalovirus, according to the listing, were approximately 160 TCR beta chains.

The sequence derives from a man aged 40-55 years in good health and CMV-seronegative. The sequenced material came from PBMCs. The gene calls are TRBV2 and TRBJ2-7; TRBD1 might be the D (6 bases). The CDR3 sequence is CASSRDIWAEQYF. CDR3 DNA: TGTGCCAGCTCCCGGGACATCTGGGCCGAGCAGTACTTC.